This T cell receptor (beta chain) came from a study of T cell repertoires in cytomegalovirus infection. Study-wide background: As its CMV epitopes, the study selected recently identified HLA-C-restricted and well-studied HLA-B-restricted targets. Indications came from public TCR beta signatures; they pointed to CMV infection and to a matching HLA type. Study-wide results and caveats: The ex vivo response showed dominance by HLA-C-restricted CMV-specific TCR beta clonotypes. Public TCR beta family frequency separated CMV-and-HLA carriers, including in an independent cohort.

This clonotype was seen ten or more times. Its antigen is undetermined. Each CDR3 protein is one row after TCRdb ran MiXCR on the reads. Here the sample spans around 300,000 distinct CDR3 sequences, approximately 25% being singletons. The CDR3 has 16 amino acids. Deletions cut 5 bases from V and 4 bases from J, with 18 bases between. The germline V gene has CDR1 SGHVS and CDR2 FQNEAQ. The V and J genes are TRBV7-8 and TRBJ1-5; a weak D match, TRBD1 (5 bases). The sequencing here drew on cultured PBMCs, taken from culture after CMV antigen stimulation. This TCR came from a human donor in good health (CMV status not recorded). Some clones in this sample may be carry-over from other donors' samples. The CDR3 coding sequence is TGTGCCAGCAGCCTAGACCCGGGACCGCGGAATCAGCCCCAGCATTTT. Translation: CASSLDPGPRNQPQHF.